Below, 31 T cell receptor beta chains from the same sample are listed, as sequenced in a study of T cells in Graves' hyperthyroidism and ophthalmopathy. The source material, RNA transcripts, was used to amplify TCR beta CDR3 regions. During a first-round RT-PCR of the TCR CDR3, the HTBI primer set was used. In TCRdb, the multiplex PCR reads were re-called with MiXCR into one record per CDR3 protein. The sample records 500,000 to 700,000 distinct CDR3 sequences, around 17% being singletons. The material sequenced was blood. These receptors were taken from a woman between 18 and 30 years old with Graves' hyperthyroidism.

This clonotype was observed many times. The rearrangement uses TRBV7-9 and TRBJ2-1; D assignment may be TRBD1 or TRBD2 (5 bases each). CDR1 SEHNR and CDR2 FQNEAQ come from the germline V gene (reference sequence). The CDR3 length is 14 residues. The V end lost 5 bases, the J end lost 7 bases, and 15 bases lay between the germline ends. DNA of the CDR3: TGTGCCAGCAGCCCCCGGGACCCCCCAAATGAGCAGTTCTTC. As protein: CASSPRDPPNEQFF.

This sequence joins TRBV28 and TRBJ1-2, with 7 nucleotides matching TRBD1. Germline trimming cut 6 bases from V and 0 bases from J; bases unmatched to any gene: 7. CDR3 length equals 15 residues. In germline, CDR1 is MDHEN, CDR2 SYDVKM. In nucleotides, the CDR3 is TGTGCCAGCAGCCTCCGGGACAGTCCTAACTATGGCTACACCTTC. Its protein is CASSLRDSPNYGYTF.

A single count supports this clonotype. The chain has TRBV7-9 and TRBJ2-5, with D perhaps matching TRBD2 (6 bases). This CDR3 comprises 16 residues. The germline V gene has CDR1 SEHNR and CDR2 FQNEAQ (reference sequence). V was cut by 5 bases and J by 6 bases, with 22 bases left in between. The CDR3 is CASSPTRDGGVQTQYF. The CDR3 DNA reads TGTGCCAGCAGCCCCACCCGTGACGGAGGGGTACAGACCCAGTACTTC.

This clonotype was counted between two and nine times. V usage is TRBV19 and J usage is TRBJ1-1; D remains ambiguous. With 6 bases removed from V and 0 bases from J, the gap between germline ends came to 11 bases. The CDR3 totals 14 residues. Looked up from germline, CDR1 is LNHDA and CDR2 is SQIVND (reference sequence). The CDR3: CASRPKVMNTEAFF. DNA for the CDR3: TGTGCCAGTAGGCCCAAGGTTATGAACACTGAAGCTTTCTTT.

The chain links TRBV27 to TRBJ1-1, with a weak D call TRBD1 (6 bases). Germline V gene lookup returns CDR1 MNHEY and CDR2 SMNVEV (reference sequence). This CDR3 contains 14 residues. V lost 2 bases to trimming and J lost 7 bases, with 14 bases between them. In DNA form, the CDR3 reads TGTGCCAGCAGTTTAATGTCAGGGGTTGGTGAAGCTTTCTTT. Protein sequence: CASSLMSGVGEAFF.

This clonotype was observed a few times. This chain joins TRBV6-1 and TRBJ1-3; D remains unclear. The CDR3 totals 17 residues. The V end was cut by 2 bases, the J end by 5 bases, with 19 bases between. Germline assignment: CDR1 MNHNS and CDR2 SASEGT. The CDR3 sequence is CASSENRAATGRNTIYF. The CDR3 nucleotides read TGTGCCAGCAGTGAAAATCGGGCAGCCACTGGACGAAACACCATATATTTT.

The V gene is TRBV7-9, the J gene TRBJ1-5; perhaps TRBD1 as D (6 bases). The germline CDR1 and CDR2 sequences are SEHNR and FQNEAQ (reference sequence). CDR3 length: 16 amino acids. Deletions cut 3 bases from V and 3 bases from J, with 15 bases between. The CDR3 spells CASSFSQGLLNQPQHF. CDR3 nucleotide sequence: TGTGCCAGCAGCTTTTCACAGGGTCTACTCAATCAGCCCCAGCATTTT. The variable domain in full, completed from reference TRBV7-9 and TRBJ1-5, reads DTGVSQNPRHKITKRGQNVTFRCDPISEHNRLYWYRQTLGQGPEFLTYFQNEAQLEKSRLLSDRFSAERPKGSFSTLEIQRTEQGDSAMYLCASSFSQGLLNQPQHFGDGTRLSIL.

This clonotype was found many times. The V and J genes are TRBV7-9 and TRBJ2-5; D might be TRBD2 (6 bases). The V gene lost 1 base and the J gene lost 7 bases, with 7 bases spanning the gap. The CDR3 runs 12 residues. Per germline, CDR1 SEHNR and CDR2 FQNEAQ (reference sequence). CDR3 nucleotides: TGTGCCAGCAGCTTAGAGGAGGGGACCCAGTACTTC. Protein: CASSLEEGTQYF.

In its sample, this clonotype was seen a few times. The DNA of the CDR3 is TGTGCCAGCAGCGTAGAGCCCTCCGGGGTATCGTCCTACAATGAGCAGTTCTTC. Amino acid sequence: CASSVEPSGVSSYNEQFF. V gene TRBV9 combines with J gene TRBJ2-1; maybe TRBD2 (5 bases). Germline V gene lookup returns CDR1 SGDLS and CDR2 YYNGEE. Trimming shortened V by 0 bases and J by 1 base, and 17 bases separated the two germline ends. This CDR3 comprises 18 residues.

This clonotype was observed a handful of times. The genes are TRBV7-8 and TRBJ2-7; D possibly matches TRBD1 or TRBD2 (6 bases each). The CDR3 runs to 16 residues. The germline CDR1 and CDR2 sequences are SGHVS and FQNEAQ. V was pared by 5 bases and J by 5 bases, with 22 bases between. CDR3 amino acids: CASSRQAARGGNEQYF. Here the CDR3 DNA reads TGTGCCAGCAGCCGTCAAGCGGCCAGGGGCGGGAACGAGCAGTACTTC. Drawing the rest from reference TRBV7-8 and TRBJ2-7, the complete variable domain is GAGVSQSPRYKVAKRGQDVALRCDPISGHVSLFWYQQALGQGPEFLTYFQNEAQLDKSGLPSDRFFAERPEGSVSTLKIQRTQQEDSAVYLCASSRQAARGGNEQYFGPGTRLTVT.

J is TRBJ2-4 and V is TRBV7-9, with 9 bases fitting TRBD1. This CDR3 region has 17 residues. Germline V CDR1 and CDR2: SEHNR, FQNEAQ (reference sequence). The V gene end was trimmed by 2 bases and the J gene end by 2 bases; junction bases not matched to a gene: 7. The CDR3 DNA sequence: TGTGCCAGCAGCTTACGAGGGGGGACAGGGCCCAAAAACATTCAGTACTTC. It translates to CASSLRGGTGPKNIQYF.

This clonotype was seen many times. This chain joins TRBV28 and TRBJ2-5; TRBD2 matches 14 bases. J lost 5 bases, V lost 3 bases, and 2 bases had no gene match. The CDR3 extends over 15 amino acids. Germline V gene sequence: CDR1 MDHEN, CDR2 SYDVKM. This CDR3 reads CASSFGTSGSETQYF. The CDR3 DNA follows: TGTGCCAGCAGTTTCGGGACTAGCGGGAGTGAGACCCAGTACTTC.

The chain couples TRBV5-1 to TRBJ1-6; the D gene is possibly TRBD1 (5 bases). Trimming took 6 bases from V and 7 from J, leaving 11 bases between them. This CDR3 comprises 13 residues. From germline, CDR1 is SGHRS and CDR2 YFSETQ. CDR3 nucleotides: TGCGCCAGCACCAGGGAGGGGAATTCACCCCTCCACTTT. Translated: CASTREGNSPLHF.

This clonotype occurred a few times. The V call is TRBV7-6, the J call TRBJ2-1; possible D gene TRBD1, 6 bases. From germline, CDR1 is SGHVS and CDR2 FNYEAQ. Trimming shortened V by 2 bases and J by 2 bases, and 10 bases separated the two germline ends. The CDR3 consists of 15 residues. The CDR3 protein is CASSLLQGTYNEQFF. In nucleotides, the CDR3 is TGTGCCAGCAGCTTACTACAGGGAACCTACAATGAGCAGTTCTTC.

This rearrangement joins TRBV5-4 to TRBJ2-2; TRBD1 aligns across 12 bases. The CDR3 runs to 19 residues. V gave up 2 bases and J gave up 4 bases; unmatched junction bases: 12. Germline V gene data show CDR1 as SGHNT and CDR2 as YYREEE (reference sequence). The CDR3: CASSLRQGTGGYGTGELFF. The CDR3 DNA reads as TGTGCCAGCAGCTTACGGCAAGGGACAGGGGGCTATGGCACCGGGGAGCTGTTTTTT.

This clonotype showed up many times. The chain recombines TRBV12-5 with TRBJ1-2, with a weak D call TRBD1 (6 bases). Germline lookup yields CDR1 LGHNT and CDR2 FRNRAP. The CDR3 length is 12 residues. The V and J ends lost 11 bases and 2 bases respectively, with 12 bases between them. The CDR3 protein is CAGLQGNYGYTF. CDR3 DNA: TGTGCTGGATTACAGGGCAACTATGGCTACACCTTC.

This clonotype has at least ten counts. The chain joins TRBV5-1 to TRBJ2-7; D is ambiguous. Germline CDR1 and CDR2: SGHRS and YFSETQ. V lost 0 bases, J lost 6 bases, and 7 bases lay in between. CDR3 length: 12 amino acids. CDR3 residues: CASSLDGREQYF. The CDR3 region has the DNA TGCGCCAGCAGCTTGGACGGACGCGAGCAGTACTTC.

This clonotype was counted between two and nine times. The J gene is TRBJ2-5, the V gene TRBV27, with TRBD1 matching 9 bases. Germline-derived CDR1 and CDR2 are MNHEY and SMNVEV (reference sequence). The CDR3 contains 14 residues. The J segment lost 3 bases and the V segment lost 9 bases, leaving 8 bases of the junction unmatched. Here the CDR3 DNA reads TGTGCCAGATACAGGACAGGGGTCGAAGAGACCCAGTACTTC. This encodes CARYRTGVEETQYF.

Only a few counts were recorded for this clonotype. CDR3 nucleotide sequence: TGTGCCAGCGCAGCGAGCTCTGGAAACACCATATATTTT. This encodes CASAASSGNTIYF. J is TRBJ1-3 and V is TRBV6-1; D gene ambiguous. Germline lookup yields CDR1 MNHNS and CDR2 SASEGT. Trimming took off 8 bases at V and 0 bases at J, with 8 bases between the two ends. The CDR3 totals 13 residues.

V usage is TRBV9 and J usage is TRBJ2-2; 13 bases fit TRBD2. The CDR3 totals 21 residues. The germline gives CDR1 SGDLS, CDR2 YYNGEE. V trimming: 4 bases; J trimming: 7 bases; junction bases outside the gene matches: 22. The CDR3 DNA reads as TGTGCCAGCAGCATAACTACCGGGACACCAGGACTAGCGGGAGTAGTCGGGGAGCTGTTTTTT. The encoded protein is CASSITTGTPGLAGVVGELFF.

The sample holds many counts of this clonotype. This chain uses TRBV27 with TRBJ1-2; a weak D match, TRBD1 (6 bases). The germline V and J ends were trimmed by 3 bases and 2 bases, with 7 bases remaining between them. The germline CDR1 and CDR2 sequences are MNHEY and SMNVEV (reference sequence). This CDR3 is built from 13 residues. CDR3 sequence: CASSFGQNYGYTF. For the CDR3, the DNA is TGTGCCAGCAGTTTTGGACAGAACTATGGCTACACCTTC.

The J gene is TRBJ1-4, the V gene TRBV19; D not resolved. This CDR3 is 12 amino acids long. Trimming took off 9 bases at V and 12 bases at J, with 17 bases between the two ends. The germline gives CDR1 LNHDA, CDR2 SQIVND (reference sequence). The CDR3 DNA is TGTGCCAGCCGTCAGAGCTCGAGCGAACTGTTTTTT. Translating gives CASRQSSSELFF.

This clonotype was counted a few times. DNA for the CDR3: TGTGCCAGCAGCCCCAGCGGGAGGAAAAACACCGGGGAGCTGTTTTTT. Its translation is CASSPSGRKNTGELFF. This chain uses TRBV28 with TRBJ2-2, with 9 bases aligning to TRBD2. This CDR3 has 16 residues. The germline V gene encodes CDR1 MDHEN and CDR2 SYDVKM. V dropped 6 bases and J dropped 2; count of bases not matched to a gene: 7.

The V and J genes are TRBV12-3 or TRBV12-4 and TRBJ2-2, with 10 bases aligning to TRBD1. This CDR3 comprises 11 residues. Trimming removed 11 bases from V and 13 bases from J; junction bases left unmatched: 7. The DNA for the CDR3 is TGTGCCTCACGACAGGGGGCGCGGCTGTTTTTT. Protein sequence: CASRQGARLFF.

This clonotype showed up just a few times. The CDR3 is CSAETGSGNTIYF. The CDR3 DNA reads TGCAGTGCGGAGACAGGTTCGGGAAACACCATATATTTT. The chain links TRBV20-1 to TRBJ1-3, with D tentatively TRBD1 (6 bases). CDR1 is DFQATT, CDR2 SNEGSKA, per germline (reference sequence). The CDR3 runs 13 residues. Deletions cut 6 bases from V and 4 bases from J, with 13 bases between.

This clonotype was observed many times. This sequence joins TRBV20-1 and TRBJ2-3; D uncertain. This CDR3 spans 14 amino acids. Trimming took off 2 bases at V and 6 bases at J, with 15 bases between the two ends. CDR1 DFQATT and CDR2 SNEGSKA come from the germline V gene (reference sequence). The CDR3 sequence: CSARRSGFGDTQYF. DNA of the CDR3: TGCAGTGCTAGACGTTCCGGGTTCGGGGATACGCAGTATTTT.

This clonotype was counted ten times or more. The chain is built from TRBV6-2 or TRBV6-3 and TRBJ2-5; 9 bases are a match to TRBD1. CDR1 is MNHEY, CDR2 SVGEGT, per germline. V dropped 2 bases and J dropped 5; count of bases not matched to a gene: 3. The CDR3 is made up of 14 amino acids. CDR3 region: CASSYGGQGETQYF. The CDR3 DNA follows: TGTGCCAGCAGTTACGGAGGACAGGGGGAGACCCAGTACTTC.

This clonotype came up a few times. Its ends do not fully match the called genes, so a read error is possible. The chain recombines TRBV20-1 with TRBJ2-1; D might be TRBD2 (6 bases). The germline V gene encodes CDR1 DFQATT and CDR2 SNEGSKA (reference sequence). The CDR3 extends over 14 amino acids. As DNA, the CDR3 is TGCGGTGCTAGAGCGGGTGTGACGGGCAATGAGCAGTTCTTC. Its translation is CGARAGVTGNEQFF.

Many counts were recorded for this clonotype. The chain is built from TRBV11-3 and TRBJ2-5, with TRBD2 matching over 8 bases. CDR3 length equals 14 residues. CDR1 is SGHNT, CDR2 YENEEA, per germline. V was pared by 1 base and J by 4 bases, with 2 bases of the junction left unmatched. The CDR3 DNA reads as TGTGCCAGCAGCTTAGTTAGCGGGGCAGAGACCCAGTACTTC. Translating gives CASSLVSGAETQYF.

This clonotype has a handful of counts. The CDR3 sequence: CASSAASGGGVSEQFF. The CDR3 DNA reads TGTGCCAGCAGTGCTGCTAGCGGGGGGGGTGTCAGTGAGCAGTTCTTC. J is TRBJ2-1 and V is TRBV6-4; 12 bases are shared with TRBD2. Unmatched junction bases numbered 10, after V lost 4 bases and J lost 9 bases. The CDR3 covers 16 residues. Per germline, CDR1 MRHNA and CDR2 SNTAGT.

The rearrangement joins TRBV6-6 to TRBJ2-3; no firm D call. There are 15 residues in the CDR3. Trimming took off 0 bases at V and 4 bases at J, with 11 bases between the two ends. Per the germline V gene, CDR1 is MNHNY and CDR2 is SVGAGI (reference sequence). In nucleotides, the CDR3 is TGTGCCAGCAGTTACTCGAAAACCCTCGCAGATACGCAGTATTTT. It is translated as CASSYSKTLADTQYF.